This is a list of T cell receptor beta chains from one sample in a study of CD8+ T cells in alopecia areata. Data came from immunoSEQ multiplex PCR; TCRdb stores just in-frame clones and leaves some out. Here the sample spans 150,000 or so clones, more than 40% being singletons. Sequencing was performed on CD4+ T cells sorted from blood. The origin of the receptors is a human donor with alopecia areata. Both conserved end residues are part of each CDR3. D genes are given only for firm matches. A row's size may be missing; if present it is once, few, many or a size class.

abundance | d_gene | j_gene | v_gene | CDR3aa | CDR3nt
NA | NA | TRBJ1-2 | TRBV30 | CAWSVFGPGGYTF | TGTGCCTGGAGTGTGTTTGGCCCGGGGGGCTACACCTTC
NA | NA | TRBJ2-1 | TRBV5-1 | CASSLEGLLYNEQFF | TGCGCCAGCAGCTTGGAGGGACTTCTTTACAATGAGCAGTTCTTC
NA | TRBD2 | TRBJ2-7 | TRBV4-1 | CASRRLAGLRQSSYEQYF | TGCGCCAGCCGACGACTAGCGGGACTACGACAATCCTCCTACGAGCAGTACTTC
few | TRBD1 | TRBJ2-7 | TRBV7-9 | CASSRDRVSSYEQYF | TGTGCCAGCAGCAGGGACAGGGTGAGCTCCTACGAGCAGTACTTC
NA | NA | TRBJ2-5 | TRBV5-1 | CASTERETQYF | TGCGCCAGCACGGAAAGGGAGACCCAGTACTTC
NA | TRBD2 | TRBJ2-2 | TRBV7-2 | CASSSTSGIAGELFF | TGTGCCAGCAGCTCTACTAGCGGGATCGCCGGGGAGCTGTTTTTT
NA | NA | TRBJ2-1 | TRBV4-1 | CASSLYNEQFF | TGCGCCAGCAGCCTATACAATGAGCAGTTCTTC
NA | NA | TRBJ2-7 | TRBV4-1 | CASSQDIREPHLPPYEQYF | TGCGCCAGCAGCCAAGATATACGGGAGCCGCATTTGCCACCCTACGAGCAGTACTTC
few | TRBD1 | TRBJ2-5 | TRBV27 | CASSPRPPGQGHEETQYF | TGTGCCAGCAGCCCTCGGCCACCGGGACAGGGACACGAAGAGACCCAGTACTTC
NA | TRBD2 | TRBJ2-7 | TRBV28 | CASSTPGAGVAEQYF | TGTGCCAGCAGCACCCCCGGGGCGGGAGTGGCTGAGCAGTACTTC
NA | TRBD2 | TRBJ2-3 | TRBV29-1 | CSVSGRNTDTQYF | TGCAGCGTAAGCGGGAGGAACACAGATACGCAGTATTTT
NA | NA | TRBJ1-4 | TRBV30 | CAWSGRGNEKLFF | TGTGCCTGGAGTGGCAGGGGAAATGAAAAACTGTTTTTT
NA | NA | TRBJ1-1 | TRBV18 | CASSRLGWVAFF | TGTGCCAGCTCACGTTTGGGATGGGTTGCTTTCTTT
few | NA | TRBJ1-5 | TRBV4-1 | CASSHTNQPQHF | TGCGCCAGCAGCCACACAAATCAGCCCCAGCATTTT
NA | TRBD2 | TRBJ2-2 | TRBV5-1 | CASSPPAAGGPNGELFF | TGCGCCAGCAGCCCCCCGGCTGCGGGAGGGCCGAACGGGGAGCTGTTTTTT
few | NA | TRBJ2-5 | TRBV20-1 | CSASLLETQYF | TGCAGTGCTAGTCTCCTCGAGACCCAGTACTTC
NA | TRBD1 | TRBJ1-2 | TRBV5-1 | CASSLEQGGYGYTF | TGCGCCAGCAGCTTGGAGCAGGGGGGCTATGGCTACACCTTC
few | NA | TRBJ2-1 | TRBV29-1 | CSVGRLEQFF | TGCAGCGTTGGTAGACTCGAGCAGTTCTTC
NA | NA | TRBJ2-5 | TRBV5-1 | CASSLAGGQETQYF | TGCGCCAGCAGCTTGGCCGGGGGTCAAGAGACCCAGTACTTC
NA | TRBD2 | TRBJ2-1 | TRBV5-1 | CASGAGLAIHNEQFF | TGCGCCAGCGGAGCCGGACTAGCGATTCACAATGAGCAGTTCTTC
few | NA | TRBJ2-1 | TRBV29-1 | CSVRRPIPYNEQFF | TGCAGCGTCCGACGGCCTATACCATACAATGAGCAGTTCTTC
NA | TRBD1 | TRBJ2-3 | TRBV4-2 | CASSPYLGQGLTDTQYF | TGTGCCAGCAGCCCTTACCTAGGACAGGGCCTTACAGATACGCAGTATTTT
few | NA | TRBJ2-2 | TRBV6-1 | CASSISGPGELFF | TGTGCCAGCAGCATATCAGGGCCCGGGGAGCTGTTTTTT
NA | NA | TRBJ2-5 | TRBV27 | CASSQKKGEPQTQYF | TGTGCCAGCTCCCAGAAAAAGGGGGAACCGCAGACCCAGTACTTC
NA | NA | TRBJ2-7 | TRBV9 | CASSVTDGGYEQYF | TGTGCCAGCAGCGTGACAGACGGCGGGTACGAGCAGTACTTC
NA | NA | TRBJ2-3 | TRBV29-1 | CSIGTPDTQYF | TGCAGCATTGGGACCCCGGATACGCAGTATTTT
NA | NA | TRBJ1-5 | TRBV29-1 | CSALADNQPQHF | TGCAGCGCCCTCGCAGACAATCAGCCCCAGCATTTT
NA | NA | TRBJ2-7 | TRBV28 | CASSLERTYEQYF | TGTGCCAGCAGTTTAGAGAGGACTTACGAGCAGTACTTC
NA | TRBD2 | TRBJ2-7 | TRBV11-1 | CASSSLAGGLYEQYF | TGTGCCAGCAGCTCCCTAGCGGGGGGACTCTACGAGCAGTACTTC
NA | TRBD2 | TRBJ2-3 | TRBV2 | CASSALLAGGSDTQYF | TGTGCCAGCAGTGCCCTACTAGCGGGTGGCTCAGATACGCAGTATTTT
NA | TRBD1 | TRBJ1-1 | TRBV29-1 | CSERAGQGRTEAFF | TGCAGCGAAAGAGCGGGACAGGGTAGGACTGAAGCTTTCTTT
few | TRBD2 | TRBJ2-1 | TRBV30 | CAWSRGGGTMQFF | TGTGCCTGGAGTCGGGGCGGGGGAACGATGCAGTTCTTC
NA | TRBD2 | TRBJ2-3 | TRBV5-1 | CASSLRLAVSTDTQYF | TGCGCCAGCAGCTTGCGACTAGCGGTCAGCACAGATACGCAGTATTTT
NA | NA | TRBJ1-4 | TRBV30 | CAWSVRSGAEKLFF | TGTGCCTGGAGTGTACGTAGCGGGGCCGAAAAACTGTTTTTT
NA | NA | TRBJ2-7 | TRBV4-1 | CASSQDPLGGDEQYF | TGCGCCAGCAGCCAAGATCCCCTTGGGGGCGACGAGCAGTACTTC
NA | NA | TRBJ2-2 | TRBV9 | CASSPVRLGTGELFF | TGTGCCAGCAGCCCAGTGAGGTTGGGCACCGGGGAGCTGTTTTTT
NA | NA | TRBJ2-5 | TRBV7-2 | CASSSKTKQETQYF | TGTGCCAGCAGCTCAAAGACTAAACAAGAGACCCAGTACTTC
once | NA | TRBJ1-2 | TRBV28 | CASSSGTRPISF | TGTGCCAGCAGTTCCGGGACAAGACCCATCTCCTTC
NA | NA | TRBJ2-5 | TRBV28 | CASSFGWETQYF | TGTGCCAGCAGCTTTGGGTGGGAGACCCAGTACTTC
NA | TRBD2 | TRBJ2-7 | TRBV6-5 | CASSSQTSGSHEQYF | TGTGCCAGCAGTTCCCAGACTAGCGGGAGCCACGAGCAGTACTTC
NA | TRBD1 | TRBJ1-4 | TRBV20-1 | CSAWDSSSLFF | TGCAGTGCTTGGGACAGTTCCTCACTGTTTTTT
NA | NA | TRBJ1-5 | TRBV30 | CAWNSQGGSQPQHF | TGTGCCTGGAACTCGCAAGGGGGGAGTCAGCCCCAGCATTTT